A single sample is the source of the 3 T cell receptor beta chains below, sequenced in a study of post-analysis software for immune sequencing data. General observations from the study: Five or six TRBV segments appeared more often in patients than in controls, and TRBV5-6, TRBV5-1 and TRBV20-1 were among these.

The TCR beta cDNA libraries carried unique molecular identifiers. TCRdb passed the PCR reads through MiXCR, listing each CDR3 protein once. The data contain some 690,000 distinct CDR3 sequences, approximately 59% of them singletons. Antigens for these TCRs are unknown. Input material: blood. All receptors derive from a girl aged 2-15 years with multiple sclerosis.

V and J are TRBV3-1 and TRBJ2-1, with 7 bases aligning to TRBD2. Germline-derived CDR1 and CDR2 are LGHDT and YNNKEL (reference sequence). The trim removed 0 bases at V and 3 bases at J, leaving 5 bases unmatched. This CDR3 spans 16 amino acids. The CDR3 region is CASSQDLAAIYNEQFF. CDR3 sequence (DNA): TGTGCCAGCAGCCAAGATCTAGCGGCCATCTACAATGAGCAGTTCTTC.

The DNA of the CDR3 is TGTGCCAGCAGCCCCAAGACCTGGGACTATGGCTACACCTTC. Translated, it gives CASSPKTWDYGYTF. The chain carries TRBV5-6 and TRBJ1-2; D is uncertain. Deletions cut 4 bases from V and 3 bases from J, with 13 bases between. The CDR3 totals 14 residues. Germline CDR1 is SGHDT and CDR2 is YYEEEE.

This clonotype was recorded a few times. The chain is built from TRBV13 and TRBJ1-2, with 9 bases lining up with TRBD1. Looked up from germline, CDR1 is PRHDT and CDR2 is FYEKMQ (reference sequence). This CDR3 is built from 18 residues. V dropped 5 bases and J dropped 1; count of bases not matched to a gene: 14. The CDR3 sequence: CASSLVGDDRGNNYGYTF. CDR3 bases: TGTGCCAGCAGCCTCGTAGGTGACGACAGGGGGAATAACTATGGCTACACCTTC.